Below, 11 T cell receptor beta chains from the same sample are listed, as sequenced in a study of Ad26.COV2.S vaccination and SARS-CoV-2 variants. Generated by immunoSEQ multiplex PCR, the TCRdb table keeps only in-frame clones and is missing some. In the table there are roughly 700,000 clones, more than 80% of which are singletons. The treatment was: 19 received Ad26.COV2.S at low or high dose, single or two shots; several received placebo; per-sample allocation not given. Following the first vaccine or placebo injection, samples were taken on day 63. This sample comprised peripheral blood, obtained in a trial of Ad26.COV2.S vaccine versus placebo. These receptors came from a person aged 18 to 65 who received the Ad26.COV2.S COVID-19 vaccine or a placebo.

J is TRBJ1-1 and V is TRBV5-1, with a tentative D call TRBD1 (5 bases). Trimming shortened V by 0 bases and J by 4 bases, and 13 bases separated the two germline ends. Germline V gene data show CDR1 as SGHRS and CDR2 as YFSETQ. This CDR3 contains 15 residues. The CDR3 is CASSLASGPGTEAFF. As DNA, the CDR3 is TGCGCCAGCAGCTTGGCCTCGGGGCCCGGCACTGAAGCTTTCTTT. Supplemented by reference TRBV5-1 and TRBJ1-1, the full variable domain reads KAGVTQTPRYLIKTRGQQVTLSCSPISGHRSVSWYQQTPGQGLQFLFEYFSETQRNKGNFPGRFSGRQFSNSRSEMNVSTLELGDSALYLCASSLASGPGTEAFFGQGTRLTVV.

The rearrangement links TRBV18 to TRBJ2-7, with TRBD1 identical over 8 bases. Trimming took 2 bases from V and 0 from J; bases not matched to a gene: 3. CDR1 and CDR2 from the germline V gene are KGHSH and LQKENI. The CDR3 has 15 amino acids. CDR3 amino acids: CASSPDRGLSYEQYF. In DNA, the CDR3 is TGTGCCAGCTCACCAGACAGGGGACTCTCCTACGAGCAGTACTTC.

The CDR3 spells CAFITGGAEAFF. CDR3 bases: TGTGCCTTCATAACAGGGGGGGCTGAAGCTTTCTTT. The chain couples TRBV30 to TRBJ1-1, with 8 nucleotides matching TRBD1. There are 12 residues in the CDR3. V lost 7 bases, J lost 6 bases, and 7 bases stayed unmatched. Per the germline V gene, CDR1 is GTSNPN and CDR2 is SVGIG (reference sequence). The complete variable domain, with remaining parts taken from reference TRBV30 and TRBJ1-1, reads SQTIHQWPATLVQPVGSPLSLECTVEGTSNPNLYWYRQAAGRGLQLLFYSVGIGQISSEVPQNLSASRPQDRQFILSSKKLLLSDSGFYLCAFITGGAEAFFGQGTRLTVV.

J is TRBJ2-2 and V is TRBV30; D not resolved. CDR3 length: 11 residues. The germline V and J ends were trimmed by 8 bases and 4 bases, with 8 bases remaining between them. Germline CDR1 is GTSNPN and CDR2 is SVGIG (reference sequence). This CDR3 reads CAGYTTGELFF. CDR3 DNA: TGTGCCGGCTACACCACCGGGGAGCTGTTTTTT. Together with reference TRBV30 and TRBJ2-2, the CDR3 gives the full variable domain: SQTIHQWPATLVQPVGSPLSLECTVEGTSNPNLYWYRQAAGRGLQLLFYSVGIGQISSEVPQNLSASRPQDRQFILSSKKLLLSDSGFYLCAGYTTGELFFGEGSRLTVL.

This clone was found a few times. Other nucleotide sequences from this sample produce the same CDR3. The V and J genes are TRBV5-1 and TRBJ2-2; unclear D gene. CDR1 and CDR2 from the germline V gene are SGHRS and YFSETQ. The CDR3 spans 11 residues. Trimming cost V 0 bases and J 6 bases, with 0 bases left between them. In nucleotides, the CDR3 is TGCGCCAGCAGCTTGGCCGGGGAGCTGTTTTTT. Amino acid sequence: CASSLAGELFF.

This clone has only one observation. The chain is built from TRBV7-2 and TRBJ2-5, with a weak D call TRBD1 (6 bases). Deletions cut 6 bases from V and 3 bases from J, with 14 bases between. Per the germline V gene, CDR1 is SGHTA and CDR2 is FQGNSA. The CDR3 covers 14 residues. CDR3 protein: CASSLGGIKETQYF. The CDR3 DNA is TGTGCCAGCAGTCTAGGGGGAATAAAAGAGACCCAGTACTTC.

The genes are TRBV2 and TRBJ2-5; D is uncertain. The CDR3 spans 12 residues. V shed 0 bases and J shed 5 bases, with 4 bases lying between them. CDR1 and CDR2 from the germline V gene are SNHLY and FYNNEI. The CDR3 DNA reads as TGTGCCAGCAGTGAAGCACAGGAGACCCAGTACTTC. Translated: CASSEAQETQYF.

The rearrangement uses TRBV9 and TRBJ2-3, with 9 nucleotides matching TRBD2. J gave up 1 base and V 4 bases, and 13 bases lay outside the gene matches. This CDR3 is 18 amino acids long. Germline V gene data show CDR1 as SGDLS and CDR2 as YYNGEE. The CDR3 region has the DNA TGTGCCAGCAGCTCAGGGTGGGGAGCGGGAGGCGGCACAGATACGCAGTATTTT. Residues: CASSSGWGAGGGTDTQYF.

The CDR3 loop reads CAWGQGSGYTF. In nucleotides, the CDR3 is TGTGCCTGGGGACAGGGCAGTGGCTACACCTTC. The gene calls are TRBV30 and TRBJ1-2; 8 nucleotides line up with TRBD1. From germline, CDR1 is GTSNPN and CDR2 SVGIG (reference sequence). The CDR3 runs 11 residues. J was trimmed by 7 bases and V by 5 bases; bases with no gene match: 3.

This rearrangement joins TRBV19 to TRBJ1-1; no clear D. From germline, CDR1 is LNHDA and CDR2 SQIVND (reference sequence). The CDR3 runs 13 residues. The germline V and J ends were trimmed by 7 bases and 4 bases, with 13 bases remaining between them. CDR3: CASIPAGGTEAFF. The CDR3 region has the DNA TGTGCCAGTATCCCTGCGGGAGGCACTGAAGCTTTCTTT.

The CDR3 nucleotides read TGCGCCAGCAGCTTGGAGGGGGAGACGTTGGGGTATGGCTACACCTTC. It codes for CASSLEGETLGYGYTF. The chain is built from TRBV5-1 and TRBJ1-2; D might be TRBD1 (6 bases). Trimming removed 0 bases at V and 5 bases at J, with 17 bases between. The CDR3 totals 16 residues. Looked up from germline, CDR1 is SGHRS and CDR2 is YFSETQ. The complete variable domain, with remaining parts taken from reference TRBV5-1 and TRBJ1-2, reads KAGVTQTPRYLIKTRGQQVTLSCSPISGHRSVSWYQQTPGQGLQFLFEYFSETQRNKGNFPGRFSGRQFSNSRSEMNVSTLELGDSALYLCASSLEGETLGYGYTFGSGTRLTVV.